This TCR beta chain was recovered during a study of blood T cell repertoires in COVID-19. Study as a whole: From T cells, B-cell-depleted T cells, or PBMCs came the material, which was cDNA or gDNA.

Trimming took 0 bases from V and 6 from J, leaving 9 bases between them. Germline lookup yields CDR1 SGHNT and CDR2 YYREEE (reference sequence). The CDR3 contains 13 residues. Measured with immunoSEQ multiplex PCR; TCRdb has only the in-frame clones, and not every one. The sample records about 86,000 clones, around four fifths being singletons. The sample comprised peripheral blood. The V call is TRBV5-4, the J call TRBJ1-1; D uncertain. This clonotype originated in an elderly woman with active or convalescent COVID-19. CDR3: CASSLAGGAEAFF. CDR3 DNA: TGTGCCAGCAGCTTGGCCGGTGGTGCTGAAGCTTTCTTT.